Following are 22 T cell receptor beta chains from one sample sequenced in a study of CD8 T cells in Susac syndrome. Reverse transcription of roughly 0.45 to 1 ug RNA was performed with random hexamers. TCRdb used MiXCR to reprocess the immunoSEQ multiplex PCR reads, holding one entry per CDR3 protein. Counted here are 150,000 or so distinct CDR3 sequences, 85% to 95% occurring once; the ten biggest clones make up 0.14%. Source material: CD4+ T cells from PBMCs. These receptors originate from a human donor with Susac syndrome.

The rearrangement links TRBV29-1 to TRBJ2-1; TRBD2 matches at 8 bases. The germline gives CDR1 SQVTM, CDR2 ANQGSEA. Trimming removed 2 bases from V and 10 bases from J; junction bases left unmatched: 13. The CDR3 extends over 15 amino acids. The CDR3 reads CSVELASGRIREQFF. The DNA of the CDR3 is TGCAGCGTTGAATTGGCTAGCGGGCGGATCCGGGAGCAGTTCTTC.

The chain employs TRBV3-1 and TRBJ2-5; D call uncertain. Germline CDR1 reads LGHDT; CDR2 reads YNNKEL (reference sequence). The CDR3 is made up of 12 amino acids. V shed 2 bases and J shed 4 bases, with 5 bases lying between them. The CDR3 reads CASSQLGETQYF. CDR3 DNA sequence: TGTGCCAGCAGCCAACTCGGAGAGACCCAGTACTTC.

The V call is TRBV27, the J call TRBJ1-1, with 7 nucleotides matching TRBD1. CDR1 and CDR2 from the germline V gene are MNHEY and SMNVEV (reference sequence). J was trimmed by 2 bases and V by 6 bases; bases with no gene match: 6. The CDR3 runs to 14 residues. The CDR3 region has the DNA TGTGCCAGCAGGCGGCAGGGGGTTAACACTGAAGCTTTCTTT. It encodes CASRRQGVNTEAFF.

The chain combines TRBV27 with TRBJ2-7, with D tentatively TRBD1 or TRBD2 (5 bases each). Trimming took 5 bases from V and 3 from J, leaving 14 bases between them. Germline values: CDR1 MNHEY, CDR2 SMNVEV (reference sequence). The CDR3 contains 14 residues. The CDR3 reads CASSRGDHVYEQYF. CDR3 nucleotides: TGTGCCAGCAGTAGGGGAGACCACGTCTACGAGCAGTACTTC.

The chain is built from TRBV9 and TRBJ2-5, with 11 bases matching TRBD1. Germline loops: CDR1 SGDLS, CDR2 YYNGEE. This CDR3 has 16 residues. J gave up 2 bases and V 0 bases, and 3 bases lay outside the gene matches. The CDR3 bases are TGTGCCAGCAGCGTAGTCGGGACAGGGGGACAAGAGACCCAGTACTTC. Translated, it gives CASSVVGTGGQETQYF.

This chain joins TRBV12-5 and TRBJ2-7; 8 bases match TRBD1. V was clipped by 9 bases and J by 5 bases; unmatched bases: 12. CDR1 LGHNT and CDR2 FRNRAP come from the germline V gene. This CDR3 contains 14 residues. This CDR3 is CASRTGNLGHEQYF. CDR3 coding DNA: TGTGCTAGCCGGACAGGGAACCTAGGCCACGAGCAGTACTTC.

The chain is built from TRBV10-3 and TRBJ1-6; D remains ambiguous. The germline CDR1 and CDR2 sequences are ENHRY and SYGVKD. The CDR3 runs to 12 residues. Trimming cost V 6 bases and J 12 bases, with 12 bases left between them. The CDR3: CAIRNREGPLHF. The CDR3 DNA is TGTGCCATCAGGAACCGGGAGGGACCCCTCCACTTT.

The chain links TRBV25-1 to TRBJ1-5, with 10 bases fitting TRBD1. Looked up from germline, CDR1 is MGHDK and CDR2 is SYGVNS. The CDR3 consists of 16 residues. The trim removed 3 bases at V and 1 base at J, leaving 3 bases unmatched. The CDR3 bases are TGTGCCAGCAGTGACTCGGGACAGGGGAGCAATCAGCCCCAGCATTTT. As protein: CASSDSGQGSNQPQHF. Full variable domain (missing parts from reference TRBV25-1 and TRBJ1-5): EADIYQTPRYLVIGTGKKITLECSQTMGHDKMYWYQQDPGMELHLIHYSYGVNSTEKGDLSSESTVSRIRTEHFPLTLESARPSHTSQYLCASSDSGQGSNQPQHFGDGTRLSIL.

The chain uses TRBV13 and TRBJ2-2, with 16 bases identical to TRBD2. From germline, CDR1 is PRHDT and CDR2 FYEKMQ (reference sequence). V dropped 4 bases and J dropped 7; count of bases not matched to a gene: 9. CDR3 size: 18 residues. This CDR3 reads CASSSPGLAGGRRGELFF. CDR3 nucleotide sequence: TGTGCCAGCAGCTCCCCGGGACTAGCGGGGGGGCGTCGCGGGGAGCTGTTTTTT.

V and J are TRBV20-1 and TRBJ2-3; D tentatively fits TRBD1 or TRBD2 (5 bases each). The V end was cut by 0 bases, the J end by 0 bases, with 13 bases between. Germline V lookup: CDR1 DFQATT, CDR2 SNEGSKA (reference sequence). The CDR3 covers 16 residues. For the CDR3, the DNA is TGCAGTGCTAGAGATCCCGGGACGGGAAGCACAGATACGCAGTATTTT. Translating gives CSARDPGTGSTDTQYF.

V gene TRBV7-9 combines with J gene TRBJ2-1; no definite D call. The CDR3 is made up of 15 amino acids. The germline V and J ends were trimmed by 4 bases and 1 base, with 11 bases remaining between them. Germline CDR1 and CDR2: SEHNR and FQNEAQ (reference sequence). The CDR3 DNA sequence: TGTGCCAGCAGCTCGGATGGCGGATCCTACAATGAGCAGTTCTTC. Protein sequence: CASSSDGGSYNEQFF.

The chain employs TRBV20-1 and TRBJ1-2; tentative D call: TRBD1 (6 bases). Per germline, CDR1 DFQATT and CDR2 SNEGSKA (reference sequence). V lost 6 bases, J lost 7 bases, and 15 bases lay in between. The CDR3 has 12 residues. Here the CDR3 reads CSARRGAGGYTF. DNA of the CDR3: TGCAGTGCGAGACGGGGGGCAGGTGGCTACACCTTC.

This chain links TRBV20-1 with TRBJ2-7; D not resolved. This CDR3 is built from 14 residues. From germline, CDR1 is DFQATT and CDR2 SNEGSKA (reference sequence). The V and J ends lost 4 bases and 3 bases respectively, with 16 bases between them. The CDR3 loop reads CSAMLAGSYYEQYF. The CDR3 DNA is TGCAGTGCTATGCTGGCCGGTTCATACTACGAGCAGTACTTC.

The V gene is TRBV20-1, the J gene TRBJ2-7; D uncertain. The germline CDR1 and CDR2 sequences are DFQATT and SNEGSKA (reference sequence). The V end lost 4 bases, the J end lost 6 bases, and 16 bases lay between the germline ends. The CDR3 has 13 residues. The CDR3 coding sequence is TGCAGTGCTAACCACGCTCTCCTTGGCGAGCAGTACTTC. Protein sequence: CSANHALLGEQYF.

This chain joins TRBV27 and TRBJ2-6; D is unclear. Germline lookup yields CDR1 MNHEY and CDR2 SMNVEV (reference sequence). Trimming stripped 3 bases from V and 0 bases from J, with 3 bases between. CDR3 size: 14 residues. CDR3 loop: CASSLNSGANVLTF. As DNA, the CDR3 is TGTGCCAGCAGTTTGAACTCTGGGGCCAACGTCCTGACTTTC.

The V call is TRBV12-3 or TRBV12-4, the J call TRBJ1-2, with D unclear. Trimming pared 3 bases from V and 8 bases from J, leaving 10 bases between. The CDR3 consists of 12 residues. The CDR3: CASSFSSRGYTF. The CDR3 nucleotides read TGTGCCAGCAGTTTTTCCAGTCGGGGCTACACCTTC.

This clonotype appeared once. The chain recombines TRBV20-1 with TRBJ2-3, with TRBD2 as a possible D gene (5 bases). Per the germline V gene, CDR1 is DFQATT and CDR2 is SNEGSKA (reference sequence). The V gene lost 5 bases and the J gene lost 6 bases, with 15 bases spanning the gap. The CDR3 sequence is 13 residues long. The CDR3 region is CSAHKSGGDTQYF. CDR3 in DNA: TGCAGTGCTCACAAAAGTGGCGGGGATACGCAGTATTTT.

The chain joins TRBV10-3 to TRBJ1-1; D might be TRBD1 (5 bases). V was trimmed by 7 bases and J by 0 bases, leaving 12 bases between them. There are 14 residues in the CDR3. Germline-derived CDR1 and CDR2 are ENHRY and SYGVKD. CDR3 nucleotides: TGTGCCATCAAGGGGAGGGCAGTGAACACTGAAGCTTTCTTT. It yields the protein CAIKGRAVNTEAFF.

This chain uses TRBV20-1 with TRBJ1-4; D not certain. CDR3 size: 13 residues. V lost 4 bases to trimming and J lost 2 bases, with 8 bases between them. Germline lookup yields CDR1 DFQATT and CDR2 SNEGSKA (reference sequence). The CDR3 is CSATGWTNEKLFF. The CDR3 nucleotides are TGCAGTGCTACTGGGTGGACTAATGAAAAACTGTTTTTT.

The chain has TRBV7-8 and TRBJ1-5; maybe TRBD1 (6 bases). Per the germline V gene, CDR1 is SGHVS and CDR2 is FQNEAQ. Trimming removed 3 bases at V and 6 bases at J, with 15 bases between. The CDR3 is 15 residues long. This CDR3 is CASSFQDSGAQPQHF. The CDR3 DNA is TGTGCCAGCAGCTTCCAAGATTCAGGGGCTCAGCCCCAGCATTTT.

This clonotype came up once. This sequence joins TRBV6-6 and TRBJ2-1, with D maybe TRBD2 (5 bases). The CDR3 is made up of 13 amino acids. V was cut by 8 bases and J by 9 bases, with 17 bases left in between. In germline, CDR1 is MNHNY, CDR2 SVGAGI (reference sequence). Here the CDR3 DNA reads TGTGCCAGCGGAATGAGTCGGGGTAGTGAGCAGTTCTTC. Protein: CASGMSRGSEQFF.

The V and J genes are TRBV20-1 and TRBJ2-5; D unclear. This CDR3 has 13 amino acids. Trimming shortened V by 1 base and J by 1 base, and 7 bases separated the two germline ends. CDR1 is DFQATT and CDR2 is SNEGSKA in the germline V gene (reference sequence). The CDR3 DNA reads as TGCAGTGCTAGAGTTGAGATCCAAGAGACCCAGTACTTC. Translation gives CSARVEIQETQYF.